This TCR beta chain stems from a study of blood T cell repertoires in COVID-19. About the study: Both acute and convalescent COVID-19 samples were obtained from the United States, Italy and Spain. In each case, the material was cDNA or gDNA derived from T cells, B-cell-depleted T cells, or PBMCs.

In the study's own analysis: Amplification of reference gene primers provided the estimated nucleated cell counts. Method: immunoSEQ multiplex PCR; TCRdb's copy keeps in-frame clones and lacks some. Clone size and the V and J calls come from that table; the DNA yielded D and trimming. The table shows roughly 27,000 clones, with 60% to 80% occurring only once. In germline, CDR1 is SGHNT, CDR2 YYREEE (reference sequence). This CDR3 region has 17 residues. Trimming removed 0 bases from V and 4 bases from J; junction bases left unmatched: 10. This clonotype was sampled from a woman in her 70s with acute or convalescent COVID-19. J is TRBJ2-5 and V is TRBV5-4; 9 bases match TRBD1. Source material: peripheral blood. CDR3 DNA sequence: TGTGCCAGCAGCTTGGCCAGTGACAGGGGGTTTCGAGAGACCCAGTACTTC. It codes for CASSLASDRGFRETQYF.